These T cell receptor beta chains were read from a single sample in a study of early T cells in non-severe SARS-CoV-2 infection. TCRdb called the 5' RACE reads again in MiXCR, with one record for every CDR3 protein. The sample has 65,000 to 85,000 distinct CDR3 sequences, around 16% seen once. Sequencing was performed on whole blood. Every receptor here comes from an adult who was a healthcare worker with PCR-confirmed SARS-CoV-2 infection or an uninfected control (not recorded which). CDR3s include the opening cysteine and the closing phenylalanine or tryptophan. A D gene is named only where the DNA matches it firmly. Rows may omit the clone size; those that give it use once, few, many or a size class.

TGTGCCAGCTCACCTTCACCTAGCTCCTACGAGCAGTACTTC	CASSPSPSSYEQYF	-	many	TRBV18	TRBJ2-7
TGTGCCAGTCGGTTTGGACAGGGGGCGAGTGGCTACACCTTC	CASRFGQGASGYTF	TRBD1	few	TRBV19	TRBJ1-2
TGCGCCAGCAGCTTGGGGTCTAGCGGGCCGGGGGAACAGTTCTTC	CASSLGSSGPGEQFF	TRBD2	many	TRBV5-1	TRBJ2-1
TGTGCCAGCAACTTAGCGGGCCGTACCTACGAGCAGTACTTC	CASNLAGRTYEQYF	TRBD2	-	TRBV7-2	TRBJ2-7
TGTGCCAGCAGCTCAGAAGGTCAGCCCCAGCATTTT	CASSSEGQPQHF	-	-	TRBV9	TRBJ1-5
TGTGCCAGCACCCAACTAGCTACCCGGCCAGATACGCAGTATTTT	CASTQLATRPDTQYF	-	many	TRBV11-2	TRBJ2-3
TGTGCCAGCAGTTTGCCCAGCAGTTGGGTCACCGGGGAGCTGTTTTTT	CASSLPSSWVTGELFF	-	few	TRBV28	TRBJ2-2
TGTGCCAGCAGCACCAACTCTTACAATGAGCAGTTCTTC	CASSTNSYNEQFF	-	many	TRBV7-3	TRBJ2-1
TGTGCCAGCAGCCGCTCGAGTTTCAATCAGCCCCAGCATTTT	CASSRSSFNQPQHF	-	many	TRBV7-6	TRBJ1-5
TGTGCCAGCAGCCCAGAGAGCGGGGGGACGTTCGAACAGTACTTC	CASSPESGGTFEQYF	TRBD2	-	TRBV11-2	TRBJ2-7
TGTGCCAGCAGTTTTCAGGAATCTGGAAACACCATATATTTT	CASSFQESGNTIYF	-	-	TRBV12-3/TRBV12-4	TRBJ1-3
TGTGCCAGCAAGCGGGAGGGGAACACCGGGGAGCTGTTTTTT	CASKREGNTGELFF	TRBD2	-	TRBV6-2/TRBV6-3	TRBJ2-2
TGCGCCAGCAGCCCGGACAGGGCCAGATATGGCTACACCTTC	CASSPDRARYGYTF	TRBD1	-	TRBV5-1	TRBJ1-2
TGTGCCAGCAGCGCGAGCGGGGTCCCCTACAATGAGCAGTTCTTC	CASSASGVPYNEQFF	TRBD2	few	TRBV9	TRBJ2-1
TGTGCCACTTTTTGGACCAACTATGGCTACACCTTC	CATFWTNYGYTF	-	-	TRBV19	TRBJ1-2
TGTGCCAGCAGCTTACCCGCCGAGGGCACTGAAGTTTTCTTT	CASSLPAEGTEVFF	-	few	TRBV7-8	TRBJ1-1
TGTGCCACCGGAACGGCAAAACTGTTTTTT	CATGTAKLFF	-	many	TRBV28	TRBJ1-4
TGTGCCAGCAGATCTAGGGGACAGATGAACACTGAAGCTTTCTTT	CASRSRGQMNTEAFF	TRBD1	-	TRBV11-3	TRBJ1-1
TGCAGCGTTGAAAGCAGCTCCTACAATGAGCAGTTCTTC	CSVESSSYNEQFF	-	few	TRBV29-1	TRBJ2-1
TGCAGCTTTGAGGATTTCCGCGAGACCCAGTACTTC	CSFEDFRETQYF	-	-	TRBV29-1	TRBJ2-5
TGTGCCAGCAGTTCCCCTCGGGAGAGGGGGAGGAATCAGCCCCAGCATTTT	CASSSPRERGRNQPQHF	-	-	TRBV28	TRBJ1-5
TGTGCCAGCAGCAAAGACAGGGGGCGGCAGCCCCAGCATTTT	CASSKDRGRQPQHF	TRBD1	-	TRBV6-5	TRBJ1-5
TGTGCCAGCAGCCTCTCGAGCATCACTGAAGCTTTCTTT	CASSLSSITEAFF	-	many	TRBV7-3	TRBJ1-1
TGTGCCACCAGCGGGGCGGGGGGGCCATCTTACAATGAGCAGTTCTTC	CATSGAGGPSYNEQFF	TRBD2	few	TRBV24-1	TRBJ2-1
TGCAGTGCTATTGGCCTAGCGGGAGAGACCTACTCTTACGAGCAGTACTTC	CSAIGLAGETYSYEQYF	TRBD2	few	TRBV20-1	TRBJ2-7
TGTGCCAGCAGCTTGTTGGTGAGCGCTGAAGCTTTCTTT	CASSLLVSAEAFF	-	-	TRBV7-2	TRBJ1-1
TGTGCCAGCAGTTTACAGGGTCAGAGCAATCAGCCCCAGCATTTT	CASSLQGQSNQPQHF	-	few	TRBV6-6	TRBJ1-5
TGTGCCAGTAGTATTGTGCCATCCTCCTACGAGCAGTACTTC	CASSIVPSSYEQYF	-	few	TRBV19	TRBJ2-7
TGTGCCAGCAGGGGGGGACAGGGGGCATACGAGCAGTACTTC	CASRGGQGAYEQYF	TRBD1	-	TRBV28	TRBJ2-7
TGCGCCAGCAGCCCCGGTGGGGGGGCGAAGGAGCAGTACTTC	CASSPGGGAKEQYF	-	-	TRBV5-1	TRBJ2-7
TGTGCCAGCAGCGCCGGGGGAGTGACCTACGAGCAGTACTTC	CASSAGGVTYEQYF	-	few	TRBV9	TRBJ2-7
TGTGCCAGCAGTGTAGGAGGCTACACCTTC	CASSVGGYTF	-	few	TRBV6-1	TRBJ1-2
TGCAGCGTTGAAAACAGTCAGTTAGTCTTC	CSVENSQLVF	-	once	TRBV29-1	TRBJ2-5
TGCGCCAGCAGCTATCGGACAGCTGAGACTGAAGCTTTCTTT	CASSYRTAETEAFF	-	-	TRBV5-1	TRBJ1-1
TGTGCCAGCAGCTTAGTAGGGGGTATGACCACTGAAGCTTTCTTT	CASSLVGGMTTEAFF	-	few	TRBV7-2	TRBJ1-1
TGCAGCGTTGGACTAGCGGTATACAATGAGCAGTTCTTC	CSVGLAVYNEQFF	TRBD2	-	TRBV29-1	TRBJ2-1
TGTGCCAGCAGCGTAGATTTGGGCAACTCCTACGAGCAGTACTTC	CASSVDLGNSYEQYF	-	few	TRBV9	TRBJ2-7
TGTGCCAGCTCCTCCGGGACTAGCCCCTACAATGAGCAGTTCTTC	CASSSGTSPYNEQFF	TRBD2	-	TRBV7-2	TRBJ2-1
TGCGCCAGCAGCTTGGCAGGGTATCCCAACACCGGGGAGCTGTTTTTT	CASSLAGYPNTGELFF	-	-	TRBV5-1	TRBJ2-2
TGTGCCAGCAGTGAAGCGGGGGGGACCTCTGGAAACACCATATATTTT	CASSEAGGTSGNTIYF	-	few	TRBV6-1	TRBJ1-3
TGTGCCAGTCGACTGGCGGTAGAGACCCAGTACTTC	CASRLAVETQYF	-	many	TRBV12-3/TRBV12-4	TRBJ2-5
TGTGCCAGCAGTGCCAGAAGGGCTAGCGGGGGACACGAGCAGTACTTC	CASSARRASGGHEQYF	TRBD2	-	TRBV27	TRBJ2-7
TGTGCCAGCAGCCCTAGCGGGGCGAACACCGGGGAGCTGTTTTTT	CASSPSGANTGELFF	TRBD2	few	TRBV9	TRBJ2-2
TGCGCCAGCAGCTTGGCTGGGGGAGGGGCCAACGTCCTGACTTTC	CASSLAGGGANVLTF	-	-	TRBV5-1	TRBJ2-6
TGTGCCAGCAGCCCCCATCCAGGGGGACAGGAAGCTTTCTTT	CASSPHPGGQEAFF	TRBD1	-	TRBV11-3	TRBJ1-1
TGCAGCGTAGGTCTTCAGCAGTTCTTC	CSVGLQQFF	-	-	TRBV29-1	TRBJ2-1